This T cell receptor (beta chain) was found in a study of blood T cell repertoires in COVID-19 (dated by TCRdb to about 2020). Study-wide context: Collaborator samples came from the United States, Italy and Spain and covered acute and convalescent phases of COVID-19. The material from the prospective study consisted of cDNA or gDNA derived from T cells, B-cell-depleted T cells, or PBMCs. The dataset comprised deeply sampled blood TCRbeta repertoires from subjects exposed to, actively infected with, or recovered from COVID-19. The repertoires were released in a freely available public database meant as a resource for research on the immune response to SARS-CoV-2. Samples came from the ongoing ImmuneRACE study (first 160 participants) plus 1,254 subjects from 6 global collaborators. Sample metadata almost always included a de-identified subject ID, COVID-19 status, age in years and sex. Where available, HLA class I and class II types were taken from metadata supplied by the sample provider and were not determined by assay-based typing. Beyond this particular receptor, the publication reports: Clinical and demographic metadata were provided uncurated, with the amount varying by source and participant.

The germline V gene specifies SGHRS as CDR1 and YFSETQ as CDR2. The CDR3 measures 12 amino acids from cysteine to phenylalanine. The only DNA kept is the CDR3, 36 bases in frame from the first base. Trimming removed 5 bases from V and 5 bases from J, leaving 10 bases between the germline ends. Whole blood was collected in K2EDTA tubes by collaborating institutions according to the institutions' own protocols. For TCRbeta analysis, collaborators shipped samples in one of three forms: frozen whole blood, isolated PBMCs, or DNA extracted from either of those sample types. As for this clone: What this receptor recognizes is not known. Qualities for individual bases were not recorded, and no much larger clone is one base off.

TCRbeta CDR3 regions were amplified from genomic DNA using the immunoSEQ Assay, a bias-controlled multiplex PCR. The original pipeline was this. Within the assay, amplification of reference gene primers was used to estimate how many nucleated cells each sample contained. To quantify the absolute abundance of each unique TCRbeta CDR3 rearrangement, sequence reads were collapsed and filtered. For each sample, productive Simpson clonality was calculated as the square root of Simpson's diversity index over productive rearrangements. TCRdb stores this immuneACCESS table with in-frame sequences only. Part of the clones is absent; in the studies checked, under half of the shortfall reflects unresolved V genes, and no reason is known for the rest. V and J calls and clone size are those listed in that table; D and trimming were worked out from the DNA. The sample contains some 350,000 clones, approximately 86% of them found a single time. Around 3% of the sample belongs to the ten largest clones.

Sequenced: peripheral blood. The sequence derives from a human donor in a cohort sampled during active COVID-19. In this chain, TRBV5-1 is recombined with TRBJ2-5; possibly the D gene is TRBD2, per 5 matching bases. The bases are TGCGCCAGCAGACTTAGCGCGGAGACCCAGTACTTC. It encodes CASRLSAETQYF.